Shown below are 25 T cell receptor beta chains from a single sample sequenced in a study of T-cell reconstitution after alpha-beta-depleted transplantation in children. Unique molecular identifiers were built into the TCRbeta library. MiXCR, applied by TCRdb to the PCR reads, yields one record per CDR3 protein. The sample includes a few hundred thousand distinct CDR3 sequences, 9% to 10% of them seen just once. The sequences come from PBMCs from the stem cell graft donor, collected from the stem cell graft. The source of these receptors is a human donor who donated a stem cell graft to a child with SCID.

This clonotype was seen ten or more times. The chain joins TRBV7-2 to TRBJ1-5; D gene ambiguous. Trimming stripped 2 bases from V and 7 bases from J, with 9 bases between. Germline V gene data show CDR1 as SGHTA and CDR2 as FQGNSA. The CDR3 covers 13 residues. The CDR3 spells CASSLLLGQPQHF. The CDR3 DNA reads as TGTGCCAGCAGCTTACTATTAGGCCAGCCCCAGCATTTT.

This clonotype was observed a handful of times. The V and J genes are TRBV12-3 or TRBV12-4 and TRBJ2-1; TRBD1 aligns across 9 bases. The CDR3 length is 15 residues. The ends lost 5 bases at V and 4 bases at J; junction bases unmatched: 6. CDR3 loop: CASSRDRVGYNEQFF. CDR3 sequence (DNA): TGTGCCAGCAGTAGGGACAGGGTTGGTTACAATGAGCAGTTCTTC.

This clonotype was counted many times. The J gene is TRBJ2-5, the V gene TRBV5-1; TRBD2 aligns across 7 bases. CDR3 length: 18 amino acids. The germline CDR1 and CDR2 sequences are SGHRS and YFSETQ. Losses at the gene ends were 2 bases for V and 0 bases for J; bases not matched to a gene: 13. The CDR3 bases are TGCGCCAGCAGCTTCCCCGACTCGGGGGGACCGTACCAAGAGACCCAGTACTTC. Translating it yields CASSFPDSGGPYQETQYF. Using reference TRBV5-1 and TRBJ2-5 for the parts outside the CDR3, the full variable domain is KAGVTQTPRYLIKTRGQQVTLSCSPISGHRSVSWYQQTPGQGLQFLFEYFSETQRNKGNFPGRFSGRQFSNSRSEMNVSTLELGDSALYLCASSFPDSGGPYQETQYFGPGTRLLVL.

This clonotype was seen ten or more times. This sequence joins TRBV6-1 and TRBJ1-2; D remains unclear. The CDR3 covers 15 residues. Per germline, CDR1 MNHNS and CDR2 SASEGT. V shed 1 base and J shed 2 bases, with 11 bases lying between them. The CDR3 sequence is CASSEGWQRNYGYTF. The CDR3 DNA reads as TGTGCCAGCAGTGAAGGTTGGCAACGAAACTATGGCTACACCTTC.

The chain combines TRBV11-2 with TRBJ2-7; TRBD2 aligns across 9 bases. The CDR3 runs 15 residues. Germline CDR1 is SGHAT and CDR2 is FQNNGV. The J segment lost 1 base and the V segment lost 6 bases, leaving 7 bases of the junction unmatched. CDR3 sequence (DNA): TGTGCCAGCAGGGCGGGGGGGCCAGAGTCCTACGAGCAGTACTTC. Its protein is CASRAGGPESYEQYF.

This clonotype was detected many times. The genes are TRBV7-9 and TRBJ1-2, with D perhaps TRBD1 (6 bases). V gave up 2 bases and J gave up 4 bases, with 11 bases separating them. The V gene's germline CDR1 is SEHNR and CDR2 FQNEAQ (reference sequence). This CDR3 has 14 amino acids. CDR3 nucleotide sequence: TGTGCCAGCAGCTTACAGGGGCCCCCCTATGGCTACACCTTC. Translated, it gives CASSLQGPPYGYTF.

This clonotype has a handful of counts. The genes are TRBV5-1 and TRBJ1-4; TRBD1 matches 7 bases. The CDR3 spans 16 residues. The junction had 13 bases not matched to a gene; V was cut back by 4 bases and J by 7 bases. Germline CDR1 reads SGHRS; CDR2 reads YFSETQ. The CDR3 region has the DNA TGCGCCAGCAGCAAAGACGAAGGGGGCGTCGGTGAAAAACTGTTTTTT. Amino acid sequence: CASSKDEGGVGEKLFF.

This clonotype came up many times. The chain is built from TRBV5-6 and TRBJ2-5; 11 bases map to TRBD1. The CDR3 is 16 residues long. V was pared by 1 base and J by 4 bases, with 6 bases of the junction left unmatched. Germline CDR1 and CDR2: SGHDT and YYEEEE. The CDR3 is CASSLRRTGGLETQYF. Here the CDR3 DNA reads TGTGCCAGCAGCTTGAGGCGGACAGGGGGCTTAGAGACCCAGTACTTC.

This clonotype was recorded at least ten times. The chain recombines TRBV12-3 or TRBV12-4 with TRBJ2-1; D not certain. The CDR3 consists of 10 residues. V gave up 5 bases and J gave up 7 bases, with 3 bases separating them. The CDR3, as DNA: TGTGCCAGCAGTAGGAATGAGCAGTTCTTC. It yields the protein CASSRNEQFF.

This clonotype occurred many times. This rearrangement joins TRBV7-2 to TRBJ2-2, with D hard to call. Trimming cost V 1 base and J 5 bases, with 8 bases left between them. Germline V gives CDR1 SGHTA, CDR2 FQGNSA. The CDR3 totals 14 residues. This CDR3 is CASSLVRRTGELFF. CDR3 nucleotides: TGTGCCAGCAGCTTAGTACGCCGGACCGGGGAGCTGTTTTTT.

This clonotype was observed many times. This rearrangement joins TRBV21-1 to TRBJ1-5. TRBV21-1 is annotated as a pseudogene. CDR3 size: 16 residues. The CDR3 bases are TGTGCCAGCAGCCCCTTTACGGTAGGGCCCAATCAGCCCCAGCATTTT. Translating it yields CASSPFTVGPNQPQHF.

This clonotype was observed many times. This chain uses TRBV28 with TRBJ2-7; D possibly uses TRBD1 or TRBD2 (6 bases each). Germline values: CDR1 MDHEN, CDR2 SYDVKM. The CDR3 is made up of 12 amino acids. Trimming took off 5 bases at V and 3 bases at J, with 8 bases between the two ends. The CDR3 region is CASSAGHYEQYF. The CDR3 DNA sequence: TGTGCCAGCAGTGCGGGACACTACGAGCAGTACTTC.

In this sample, this clonotype turned up many times. The chain carries TRBV12-3 or TRBV12-4 and TRBJ2-5, with a possible D match to TRBD2 (7 bases). The CDR3 sequence is 15 residues long. Trimming removed 3 bases from V and 2 bases from J, with 13 bases in between. The CDR3 sequence: CASSLGGQVQETQYF. The CDR3 coding sequence is TGTGCCAGCAGTTTGGGGGGGCAGGTACAAGAGACCCAGTACTTC.

In its sample, this clonotype was seen many times. The rearrangement links TRBV20-1 to TRBJ2-7; possible D gene TRBD1, 6 bases. Germline CDR1 reads DFQATT; CDR2 reads SNEGSKA (reference sequence). CDR3 length: 14 residues. V was clipped by 3 bases and J by 1 base, with 13 bases between them. In DNA, the CDR3 is TGCAGTGCTAGTAGAGGGGGAATATCCTACGAGCAGTACTTC. Protein: CSASRGGISYEQYF.

This CDR3 is CAIRPAGGSQETQYF. The CDR3 DNA is TGTGCCATCCGCCCAGCGGGGGGGAGCCAAGAGACCCAGTACTTC. V and J are TRBV10-3 and TRBJ2-5; 10 positions match TRBD2. The CDR3 is made up of 15 amino acids. The germline V gene has CDR1 ENHRY and CDR2 SYGVKD. V shed 8 bases and J 1 base; nucleotides not matched to a gene: 7.

This clonotype was detected ten times or more. CDR3: CASSRGQAGTSQYF. As DNA, the CDR3 is TGTGCCAGCAGCCGTGGGCAAGCGGGGACCTCCCAGTACTTC. This sequence joins TRBV6-1 and TRBJ2-5, with 7 positions matching TRBD2. Germline V gene lookup returns CDR1 MNHNS and CDR2 SASEGT. The CDR3 has 14 residues. V shed 6 bases, J shed 9 bases, and the junction held 13 bases outside the gene matches.

There are many counts of this clonotype. The chain joins TRBV20-1 to TRBJ2-5; no firm D call. This CDR3 spans 11 amino acids. Trimming shortened V by 1 base and J by 5 bases, and 5 bases separated the two germline ends. Germline V gives CDR1 DFQATT, CDR2 SNEGSKA (reference sequence). The CDR3 region is CSARVVETQYF. The CDR3 DNA sequence: TGCAGTGCTAGAGTCGTGGAGACCCAGTACTTC.

This clonotype was counted a few times. V usage is TRBV5-5 and J usage is TRBJ2-1; D is possibly TRBD2 (6 bases). The CDR3 length is 14 residues. Trimming took off 6 bases at V and 1 base at J, with 11 bases between the two ends. CDR1 is SGHKS, CDR2 YYEKEE, per germline (reference sequence). Here the CDR3 DNA reads TGTGCCAGCACGTCCCGGGGGTCCTACAATGAGCAGTTCTTC. This codes for CASTSRGSYNEQFF.

This clonotype was seen repeatedly, ten times or more. The chain combines TRBV7-3 with TRBJ2-2, with D unresolved. Germline V gene data show CDR1 as SGHTA and CDR2 as FQGTGA. V was shortened by 5 bases and J by 6 bases, with 10 bases between the two germline ends. This CDR3 spans 13 amino acids. The CDR3 region is CASSKLKAGELFF. The CDR3 DNA reads as TGTGCCAGCAGCAAACTGAAAGCCGGGGAGCTGTTTTTT.

This clonotype was recorded many times. This rearrangement joins TRBV7-2 to TRBJ2-3; D unresolved. V dropped 1 base and J dropped 8 bases, with 13 bases sitting between them. The germline gives CDR1 SGHTA, CDR2 FQGNSA. The CDR3 spans 14 residues. The CDR3 DNA reads as TGTGCCAGCAGCTTAGATATGGGAATGGGTACGCAGTATTTT. It encodes CASSLDMGMGTQYF.

This clonotype was seen ten or more times. The chain combines TRBV5-1 with TRBJ1-1; D is unclear. This CDR3 contains 13 residues. V was clipped by 0 bases and J by 4 bases, with 7 bases between them. CDR1 SGHRS and CDR2 YFSETQ come from the germline V gene. The CDR3 region is CASSLAAATEAFF. In nucleotides, the CDR3 is TGCGCCAGCAGCTTGGCGGCGGCCACTGAAGCTTTCTTT.

This clonotype was detected many times. V usage is TRBV5-5 and J usage is TRBJ1-1; 11 bases match TRBD1. The CDR3 is 15 amino acids. After removal of 4 bases from V and 5 bases from J, the junction contained 7 bases not matched to a gene. Germline-derived CDR1 and CDR2 are SGHKS and YYEKEE (reference sequence). CDR3: CASSAAGTGGTEAFF. Written as DNA, the CDR3 is TGTGCCAGCAGCGCCGCCGGGACAGGGGGTACTGAAGCTTTCTTT. The entire variable domain, with the rest obtained from reference TRBV5-5 and TRBJ1-1, is as follows: DAGVTQSPTHLIKTRGQQVTLRCSPISGHKSVSWYQQVLGQGPQFIFQYYEKEERGRGNFPDRFSARQFPNYSSELNVNALLLGDSALYLCASSAAGTGGTEAFFGQGTRLTVV.

This chain links TRBV9 with TRBJ2-5; D is unclear. V was trimmed by 0 bases and J by 5 bases, leaving 11 bases between them. Germline V CDR1 and CDR2: SGDLS, YYNGEE. The CDR3 runs 14 residues. The CDR3 loop reads CASSVGGSPETQYF. The CDR3 DNA sequence: TGTGCCAGCAGCGTAGGAGGAAGCCCGGAGACCCAGTACTTC.

This clonotype was counted many times. The chain recombines TRBV5-1 with TRBJ1-2, with a weak D call TRBD1 (6 bases). The CDR3 runs 15 residues. Germline loops: CDR1 SGHRS, CDR2 YFSETQ. V lost 1 base to trimming and J lost 4 bases, with 14 bases between them. For the CDR3, the DNA is TGCGCCAGCAGCTTGAGAGGCGAGGGGGTCTATGGCTACACCTTC. This gives the protein CASSLRGEGVYGYTF.

At least ten counts were recorded for this clonotype. The chain has TRBV7-9 and TRBJ1-1; D is ambiguous. CDR1 is SEHNR, CDR2 FQNEAQ, per germline (reference sequence). V was clipped by 1 base and J by 2 bases, with 26 bases between them. The CDR3 sequence is 20 residues long. The CDR3 is CASSLVAGRVVFTLNTEAFF. CDR3 DNA: TGTGCCAGCAGCTTAGTGGCAGGTCGAGTCGTGTTTACACTCAACACTGAAGCTTTCTTT.